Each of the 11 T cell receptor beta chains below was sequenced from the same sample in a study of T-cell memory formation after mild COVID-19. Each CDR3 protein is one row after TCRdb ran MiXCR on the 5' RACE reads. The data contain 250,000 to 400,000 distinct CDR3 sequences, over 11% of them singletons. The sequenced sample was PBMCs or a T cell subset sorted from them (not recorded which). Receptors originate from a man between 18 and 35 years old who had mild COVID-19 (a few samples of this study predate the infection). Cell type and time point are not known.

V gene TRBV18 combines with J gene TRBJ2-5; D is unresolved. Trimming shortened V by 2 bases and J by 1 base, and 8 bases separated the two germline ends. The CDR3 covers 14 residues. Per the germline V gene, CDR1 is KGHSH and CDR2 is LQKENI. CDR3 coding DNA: TGTGCCAGCTCACCAGGGTCGGCCCAAGAGACCCAGTACTTC. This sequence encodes CASSPGSAQETQYF.

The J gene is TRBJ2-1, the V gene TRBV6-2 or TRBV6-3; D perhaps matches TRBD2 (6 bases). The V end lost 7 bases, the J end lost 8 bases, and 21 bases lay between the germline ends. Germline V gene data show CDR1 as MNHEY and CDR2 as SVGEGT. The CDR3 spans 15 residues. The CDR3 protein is CASTHVRESNDEQFF. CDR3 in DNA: TGTGCCAGCACCCACGTGCGGGAATCCAACGATGAGCAGTTCTTC.

Here the CDR3 reads CASSLGAGGHESQYF. CDR3 DNA sequence: TGTGCCAGCAGCTTAGGAGCGGGGGGGCACGAATCCCAGTACTTC. The chain combines TRBV7-6 with TRBJ2-5; TRBD2 matches 10 bases. Germline CDR1 is SGHVS and CDR2 is FNYEAQ. J lost 9 bases, V lost 1 base, and 8 bases had no gene match. This CDR3 contains 15 residues. Full variable domain (missing parts from reference TRBV7-6 and TRBJ2-5): GAGVSQSPRYKVTKRGQDVALRCDPISGHVSLYWYRQALGQGPEFLTYFNYEAQQDKSGLPNDRFSAERPEGSISTLTIQRTEQRDSAMYRCASSLGAGGHESQYFGPGTRLLVL.

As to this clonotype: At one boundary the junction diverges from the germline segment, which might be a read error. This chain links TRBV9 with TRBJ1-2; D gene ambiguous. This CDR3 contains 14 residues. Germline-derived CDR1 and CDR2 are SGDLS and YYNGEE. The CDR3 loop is CASRVGQVAYGYTF. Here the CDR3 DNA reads TGTGCCAGCAGAGTAGGGCAGGTTGCTTATGGCTACACCTTC. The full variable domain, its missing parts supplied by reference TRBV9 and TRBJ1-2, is DSGVTQTPKHLITATGQRVTLRCSPRSGDLSVYWYQQSLDQGLQFLIQYYNGEERAKGNILERFSAQQFPDLHSELNLSSLELGDSALYFCASRVGQVAYGYTFGSGTRLTVV.

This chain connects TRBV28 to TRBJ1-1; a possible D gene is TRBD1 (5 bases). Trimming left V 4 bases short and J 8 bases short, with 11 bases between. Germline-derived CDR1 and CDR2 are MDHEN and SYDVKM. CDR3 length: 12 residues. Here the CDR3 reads CASSSRGLEAFF. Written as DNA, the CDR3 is TGTGCCAGCAGTTCACGGGGCTTGGAAGCTTTCTTT.

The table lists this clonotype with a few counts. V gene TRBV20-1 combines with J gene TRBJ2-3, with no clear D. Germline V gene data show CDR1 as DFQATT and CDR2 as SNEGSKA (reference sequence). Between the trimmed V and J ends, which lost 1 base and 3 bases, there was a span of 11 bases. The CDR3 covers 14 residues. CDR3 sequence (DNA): TGCAGTGCTAGAGGGGTGGCCGGGACAGATACGCAGTATTTT. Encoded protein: CSARGVAGTDTQYF.

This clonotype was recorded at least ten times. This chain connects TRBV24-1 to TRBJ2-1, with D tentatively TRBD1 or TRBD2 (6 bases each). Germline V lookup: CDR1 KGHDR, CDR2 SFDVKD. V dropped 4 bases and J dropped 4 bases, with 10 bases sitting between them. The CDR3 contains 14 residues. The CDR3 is CATSEGGLYNEQFF. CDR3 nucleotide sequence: TGTGCCACCAGTGAAGGGGGGCTGTACAATGAGCAGTTCTTC.

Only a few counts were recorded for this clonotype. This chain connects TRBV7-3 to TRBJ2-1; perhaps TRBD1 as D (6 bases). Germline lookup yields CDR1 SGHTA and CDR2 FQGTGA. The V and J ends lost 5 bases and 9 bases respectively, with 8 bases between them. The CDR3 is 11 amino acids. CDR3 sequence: CASSRDTEQFF. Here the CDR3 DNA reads TGTGCCAGCAGCAGGGACACTGAGCAGTTCTTC.

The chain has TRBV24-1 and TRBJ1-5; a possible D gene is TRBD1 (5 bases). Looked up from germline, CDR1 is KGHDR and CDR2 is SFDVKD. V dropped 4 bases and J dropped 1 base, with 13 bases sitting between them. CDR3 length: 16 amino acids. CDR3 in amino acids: CATSDAGQGSNQPQHF. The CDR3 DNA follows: TGTGCCACCAGTGACGCCGGCCAGGGAAGCAATCAGCCCCAGCATTTT.

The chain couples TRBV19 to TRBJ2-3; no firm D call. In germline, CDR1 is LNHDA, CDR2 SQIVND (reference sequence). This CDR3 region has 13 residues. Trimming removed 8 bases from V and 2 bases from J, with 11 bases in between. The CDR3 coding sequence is TGTGCCAGTTTCCCTACCCACACAGATACGCAGTATTTT. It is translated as CASFPTHTDTQYF.

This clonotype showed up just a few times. The CDR3 nucleotides read TGCAGTGCTCGACAGGTGTTGAATGAAAAACTGTTTTTT. It codes for CSARQVLNEKLFF. The rearrangement links TRBV20-1 to TRBJ1-4; TRBD1 might be the D (6 bases). The CDR3 covers 13 residues. Germline assignment: CDR1 DFQATT and CDR2 SNEGSKA (reference sequence). With 5 bases removed from V and 5 bases from J, the gap between germline ends came to 12 bases.